The 25 T cell receptor beta chains presented below share a single source sample, sequenced in a study of CD8 T cells in ankylosing spondylitis. One entry per CDR3 protein, called by TCRdb with MiXCR from the 5' RACE reads. The sample has under 400,000 distinct CDR3 sequences; around 10% are singletons. The sample was blood, either unsorted or a sorted T cell fraction (not recorded which). The origin of the receptors is a female donor with ankylosing spondylitis or in good health (not recorded which).

V is TRBV27 and J is TRBJ1-2; possible D gene TRBD1, 5 bases. This CDR3 contains 14 residues. Trimming removed 8 bases from V and 2 bases from J, with 15 bases in between. Germline values: CDR1 MNHEY, CDR2 SMNVEV (reference sequence). The DNA for the CDR3 is TGTGCCAGCCGTTCTCTCTACAGGAACTATGGCTACACCTTC. Protein sequence: CASRSLYRNYGYTF.

This clonotype was counted ten times or more. The chain joins TRBV27 to TRBJ1-4; 11 bases map to TRBD1. There are 15 residues in the CDR3. V was pared by 7 bases and J by 7 bases, with 8 bases of the junction left unmatched. The V gene's germline CDR1 is MNHEY and CDR2 SMNVEV (reference sequence). The CDR3 sequence is CASKPSGTGGEKLFF. The CDR3 nucleotides read TGTGCCAGCAAGCCGTCCGGGACAGGGGGTGAAAAACTGTTTTTT.

The rearrangement links TRBV7-8 to TRBJ2-7; weak D call: TRBD1 (5 bases). This CDR3 has 13 amino acids. The V gene lost 5 bases and the J gene lost 2 bases, with 10 bases spanning the gap. Germline V gives CDR1 SGHVS, CDR2 FQNEAQ. The CDR3: CASSVGRAYEQYF. The DNA for the CDR3 is TGTGCCAGCAGCGTGGGCAGGGCCTACGAGCAGTACTTC.

As to this clonotype: A much larger clone differs by one base, so this may be a read error. J is TRBJ2-1 and V is TRBV9; D is uncertain. V was cut by 3 bases and J by 8 bases, with 24 bases left in between. The CDR3 totals 17 residues. Germline V gives CDR1 SGDLS, CDR2 YYNGEE. The CDR3 protein is CASSATGSRINRDEQFF. CDR3 nucleotides: TGTGCCAGCAGCGCCACCGGGTCTAGAATAAATCGGGATGAGCAGTTCTTC. Drawing the rest from reference TRBV9 and TRBJ2-1, the complete variable domain is DSGVTQTPKHLITATGQRVTLRCSPRSGDLSVYWYQQSLDQGLQFLIQYYNGEERAKGNILERFSAQQFPDLHSELNLSSLELGDSALYFCASSATGSRINRDEQFFGPGTRLTVL.

This clonotype came up many times. CDR3: CSASAVGRTVPEAFF. The CDR3 DNA sequence: TGCAGTGCTAGTGCCGTGGGGCGGACAGTTCCTGAAGCTTTCTTT. This chain uses TRBV20-1 with TRBJ1-1; perhaps TRBD1 as D (6 bases). The CDR3 spans 15 residues. Germline values: CDR1 DFQATT, CDR2 SNEGSKA (reference sequence). The V end was cut by 3 bases, the J end by 6 bases, with 20 bases between.

This clonotype has a count of ten or more. The chain combines TRBV5-1 with TRBJ2-3, with D maybe TRBD2 (5 bases). Between the trimmed V and J ends, which lost 0 bases and 0 bases, there was a span of 8 bases. Germline V CDR1 and CDR2: SGHRS, YFSETQ. The CDR3 is made up of 15 amino acids. DNA of the CDR3: TGCGCCAGCAGCTTGGGAGAGGGTAGCACAGATACGCAGTATTTT. The encoded protein is CASSLGEGSTDTQYF.

This clonotype was recorded at least ten times. The V call is TRBV10-3, the J call TRBJ1-2; maybe TRBD1 (5 bases). Germline-derived CDR1 and CDR2 are ENHRY and SYGVKD. The CDR3 consists of 15 residues. Trimming took 0 bases from V and 3 from J, leaving 11 bases between them. The DNA of the CDR3 is TGTGCCATCAGTGAGTCAATAACAGGAGACTATGGCTACACCTTC. Translation gives CAISESITGDYGYTF.

The chain has TRBV12-3 or TRBV12-4 and TRBJ1-4; D gene unclear. This CDR3 is built from 11 residues. Trimming stripped 2 bases from V and 7 bases from J, with 2 bases between. The CDR3 DNA follows: TGTGCCAGCAGTTTATGTGAAAAACTGTTTTTT. This codes for CASSLCEKLFF.

The rearrangement links TRBV7-9 to TRBJ1-4; TRBD1 agrees at 8 bases. Trimming removed 4 bases from V and 3 bases from J; junction bases left unmatched: 4. The CDR3 is 15 amino acids. Germline V gene data show CDR1 as SEHNR and CDR2 as FQNEAQ (reference sequence). This CDR3 is CASSSTGESNEKLFF. The CDR3 bases are TGTGCCAGCAGCTCGACAGGGGAATCTAATGAAAAACTGTTTTTT.

This chain connects TRBV6-6 to TRBJ1-4; D unclear. V shed 8 bases and J shed 2 bases, with 9 bases lying between them. The CDR3 is 13 amino acids. Germline values: CDR1 MNHNY, CDR2 SVGAGI (reference sequence). The CDR3, as DNA: TGTGCCAGCCTGACTACGACTAATGAAAAACTGTTTTTT. Its translation is CASLTTTNEKLFF.

There are many counts of this clonotype. The genes are TRBV20-1 and TRBJ1-5; no reliable D call. From germline, CDR1 is DFQATT and CDR2 SNEGSKA (reference sequence). Trimming removed 5 bases at V and 0 bases at J, with 11 bases between. The CDR3 is 14 amino acids. This CDR3 reads CSADPEYSNQPQHF. Written as DNA, the CDR3 is TGCAGTGCTGACCCAGAATATAGCAATCAGCCCCAGCATTTT.

Ten or more counts support this clonotype. The CDR3, as DNA: TGTGCCAGCAGCATTAGCGGGGGGAACTCCTACGAGCAGTACTTC. This encodes CASSISGGNSYEQYF. The chain recombines TRBV7-2 with TRBJ2-7; 10 bases fit TRBD2. J was trimmed by 0 bases and V by 5 bases; bases with no gene match: 4. The CDR3 length is 15 residues. The germline V gene encodes CDR1 SGHTA and CDR2 FQGNSA.

This clonotype was detected only a few times. V gene TRBV9 combines with J gene TRBJ2-6, with 9 bases aligning to TRBD1. CDR1 SGDLS and CDR2 YYNGEE come from the germline V gene. V shed 2 bases and J 1 base; nucleotides not matched to a gene: 7. The CDR3 contains 18 residues. The CDR3 coding sequence is TGTGCCAGCAGCGTTCCCGGGACAGGGTTATCTGGGGCCAACGTCCTGACTTTC. Amino acid sequence: CASSVPGTGLSGANVLTF. Together with reference TRBV9 and TRBJ2-6, the CDR3 gives the full variable domain: DSGVTQTPKHLITATGQRVTLRCSPRSGDLSVYWYQQSLDQGLQFLIQYYNGEERAKGNILERFSAQQFPDLHSELNLSSLELGDSALYFCASSVPGTGLSGANVLTFGAGSRLTVL.

This clonotype showed up many times. The gene calls are TRBV5-1 and TRBJ2-2, with 9 positions matching TRBD1. Germline V lookup: CDR1 SGHRS, CDR2 YFSETQ. The V and J ends lost 0 bases and 7 bases, in that order; junction bases with no gene match: 7. The CDR3 totals 16 residues. DNA of the CDR3: TGCGCCAGCAGCTTGGGCTCTCGGACAGGGGACGGGGAGCTGTTTTTT. Protein product: CASSLGSRTGDGELFF.

This clonotype occurred many times. This chain links TRBV15 with TRBJ2-5; perhaps TRBD1 as D (5 bases). V gave up 0 bases and J gave up 5 bases, with 10 bases separating them. Germline V gene data show CDR1 as LNHNV and CDR2 as YYDKDF (reference sequence). CDR3 length: 14 amino acids. CDR3 region: CATSRDRGRETQYF. The CDR3 coding sequence is TGTGCCACCAGCAGAGATAGGGGTCGGGAGACCCAGTACTTC. The full variable domain, in which reference TRBV15 and TRBJ2-5 provide the parts outside the CDR3, is DAMVIQNPRYQVTQFGKPVTLSCSQTLNHNVMYWYQQKSSQAPKLLFHYYDKDFNNEADTPDNFQSRRPNTSFCFLDIRSPGLGDTAMYLCATSRDRGRETQYFGPGTRLLVL.

In its sample, this clonotype was seen many times. This chain links TRBV6-1 with TRBJ1-6, with 8 bases that match TRBD1. Germline-derived CDR1 and CDR2 are MNHNS and SASEGT. CDR3 length: 16 amino acids. V lost 6 bases and J lost 0; bases outside the gene matches: 4. This CDR3 reads CASRRTGSSYNSPLHF. The CDR3 DNA reads TGTGCCAGCAGAAGGACAGGGAGCTCCTATAATTCACCCCTCCACTTT.

This clonotype was seen many times. The rearrangement joins TRBV9 to TRBJ1-3; D gene uncertain. This CDR3 has 14 residues. The germline V and J ends were trimmed by 0 bases and 0 bases, with 4 bases remaining between them. CDR1 and CDR2 from the germline V gene are SGDLS and YYNGEE. The CDR3 protein is CASSVGSSGNTIYF. In DNA, the CDR3 is TGTGCCAGCAGCGTAGGGTCCTCTGGAAACACCATATATTTT.

This clonotype was observed at least ten times. The V call is TRBV9, the J call TRBJ2-2; tentatively, D is TRBD1 or TRBD2 (5 bases each). This CDR3 has 17 amino acids. V was trimmed by 0 bases and J by 0 bases, leaving 12 bases between them. Germline CDR1 is SGDLS and CDR2 is YYNGEE. The CDR3 DNA follows: TGTGCCAGCAGCGTAGCAATCGGGGCAGCGAACACCGGGGAGCTGTTTTTT. Translating gives CASSVAIGAANTGELFF. Supplemented by reference TRBV9 and TRBJ2-2, the full variable domain reads DSGVTQTPKHLITATGQRVTLRCSPRSGDLSVYWYQQSLDQGLQFLIQYYNGEERAKGNILERFSAQQFPDLHSELNLSSLELGDSALYFCASSVAIGAANTGELFFGEGSRLTVL.

The table lists this clonotype with many counts. V is TRBV12-3 or TRBV12-4 and J is TRBJ2-1; no firm D call. The CDR3 consists of 14 residues. V lost 5 bases to trimming and J lost 2 bases, with 10 bases between them. CDR3 sequence reads: CASSALGTYNEQFF. The CDR3, as DNA: TGTGCCAGCAGTGCTCTCGGTACCTACAATGAGCAGTTCTTC.

The chain combines TRBV23-1 with TRBJ1-1; 8 bases align to TRBD1. TRBV23-1 is marked as an open reading frame, function uncertain. This CDR3 spans 19 amino acids. The trim removed 1 base at V and 7 bases at J, leaving 20 bases unmatched. This CDR3 reads CASSQWHGQGIVVYREAFF. DNA for the CDR3: TGCGCCAGCAGTCAATGGCACGGACAGGGAATTGTGGTATACCGTGAAGCTTTCTTT.

This clonotype occurred many times. This chain joins TRBV20-1 and TRBJ1-5; D is undetermined. Germline assignment: CDR1 DFQATT and CDR2 SNEGSKA (reference sequence). The CDR3 consists of 15 residues. The ends were cut back, 0 bases at V and 2 bases at J, with 11 bases in the middle. The CDR3 nucleotides are TGCAGTGCTAGAGATCAGGATGCCGGCAATCAGCCCCAGCATTTT. It codes for CSARDQDAGNQPQHF.

This clonotype was counted many times. V and J are TRBV12-3 or TRBV12-4 and TRBJ2-1, with 11 bases identical to TRBD2. With 1 base clipped from V and 12 bases from J, the junction kept 8 bases outside the gene matches. CDR3 size: 15 residues. In nucleotides, the CDR3 is TGTGCCAGCAGTTTAGTGGGTAGCGGGGGGGAACCGCAGTTCTTC. Protein: CASSLVGSGGEPQFF.

As regards this clonotype: The junction shows a germline mismatch at one end, possibly a read error. The gene calls are TRBV24-1 and TRBJ2-3, with TRBD2 identical over 7 bases. The CDR3 is 22 amino acids. CDR1 is KGHDR and CDR2 is SFDVKD in the germline V gene. The DNA of the CDR3 is TGTGGCGCCAGTGATTTGCGTGGCTCCGCGCGGCGGGAGCGATTAAGCACGGATACGCAGTATTTT. Protein sequence: CGASDLRGSARRERLSTDTQYF.

In its sample, this clonotype was seen many times. J is TRBJ2-2 and V is TRBV11-2; D not certain. CDR1 is SGHAT, CDR2 FQNNGV, per germline. The CDR3 is 16 amino acids. Trimming left V 4 bases short and J 7 bases short, with 19 bases between. The CDR3 is CASSSQWSGRVGELFF. In nucleotides, the CDR3 is TGTGCCAGCAGCTCACAATGGTCCGGCCGGGTCGGGGAGCTGTTTTTT.

This clonotype was counted many times. The chain uses TRBV20-1 and TRBJ2-2; D is undetermined. V lost 6 bases and J 8 bases, leaving 13 bases between the germline ends. CDR3 length: 12 residues. Germline loops: CDR1 DFQATT, CDR2 SNEGSKA (reference sequence). For the CDR3, the DNA is TGCAGTGCAAACGATGGTTCGGGGGAGCTGTTTTTT. It yields the protein CSANDGSGELFF.